This TCR beta chain was captured by sequencing in a study of blood T cells in healthy people across ages. The CDR3 consists of 13 residues. Germline-derived CDR1 and CDR2 are DFQATT and SNEGSKA (reference sequence). Details on this clonotype: Its antigen is not identified.

Broader study findings: Roughly linearly, TCR beta diversity per million T cells fell as age increased.

Per-sample yields of isolated PBMCs were at least 6 million. Through a sample-barcoded 5' primer and a J-beta primer mix, a second PCR was run for roughly 6 to 12 cycles. One entry per CDR3 protein, called by TCRdb with MiXCR from the 5' RACE reads. The sample contains under 800,000 distinct CDR3 sequences, roughly 21% of which appear only once. V usage is TRBV20-1 and J usage is TRBJ2-1, with D tentatively TRBD2 (5 bases). The DNA matches TRBJ2-7 better at its end, which makes the J call doubtful. The TCR comes from a man in his 70s in good health. What was sequenced was blood. Here the CDR3 DNA reads TGCAGTGCTGTATCTTCCGGGGCCTACGAGCAGTACTTC. It encodes CSAVSSGAYEQYF.